A single sample is the source of the 8 T cell receptor beta chains below, sequenced in a study of early T cells in non-severe SARS-CoV-2 infection. Via MiXCR, TCRdb re-called the 5' RACE reads, giving one row per CDR3 protein. The sample has around 94,000 distinct CDR3 sequences, around 12% seen once. The sample taken for sequencing was whole blood. The receptors stem from an adult who was a healthcare worker with PCR-confirmed SARS-CoV-2 infection or an uninfected control (not recorded which).

CDR3 nucleotides: TGTGCCAGCAGCACCCAAGACAGGGGCTATGGCTACACCTTC. Translating gives CASSTQDRGYGYTF. V usage is TRBV21-1 and J usage is TRBJ1-2; the tabulated D call, TRBD1, remains unverified against the DNA. TRBV21-1 is classified as a pseudogene. The CDR3 sequence is 14 residues long.

This clonotype has at least ten counts. This chain uses TRBV5-4 with TRBJ2-2; no clear D gene. With 0 bases removed from V and 5 bases from J, the gap between germline ends came to 14 bases. CDR1 is SGHNT, CDR2 YYREEE, per germline (reference sequence). The CDR3 runs to 16 residues. CDR3: CASSLGKGRTTGELFF. The CDR3 nucleotides read TGTGCCAGCAGCTTGGGGAAGGGCAGAACTACCGGGGAGCTGTTTTTT.

This clonotype was counted ten times or more. The chain uses TRBV6-5 and TRBJ1-3; D gene unclear. Trimming took 2 bases from V and 0 from J, leaving 8 bases between them. Per germline, CDR1 MNHEY and CDR2 SVGAGI. The CDR3 spans 15 residues. CDR3 sequence: CASSYGSYSGNTIYF. CDR3 sequence (DNA): TGTGCCAGCAGTTACGGTAGCTACTCTGGAAACACCATATATTTT.

V usage is TRBV7-2 and J usage is TRBJ1-1; D gene ambiguous. This CDR3 comprises 15 residues. CDR1 and CDR2 (germline): SGHTA, FQGNSA. The ends were cut back, 4 bases at V and 1 base at J, with 13 bases in the middle. The CDR3 region has the DNA TGTGCCAGCAGCTCAAGACGGATCCAGAACACTGAAGCTTTCTTT. Protein: CASSSRRIQNTEAFF.

Many counts were recorded for this clonotype. The V gene is TRBV12-3 or TRBV12-4, the J gene TRBJ1-3; unclear D gene. The CDR3 is 15 amino acids. Deletions cut 5 bases from V and 0 bases from J, with 11 bases between. This CDR3 reads CASSSGRSSGNTIYF. The CDR3 region has the DNA TGTGCCAGCAGTAGCGGACGGAGCTCTGGAAACACCATATATTTT.

As DNA, the CDR3 is TGTGCCAGCACCCCGGGACTATCCGAAGAGACCCAGTACTTC. Residues: CASTPGLSEETQYF. J is TRBJ2-5 and V is TRBV3-1; 7 positions match TRBD2. CDR1 is LGHDT, CDR2 YNNKEL, per germline (reference sequence). The CDR3 sequence is 14 residues long. With V trimmed by 7 bases and J by 3 bases, 8 bases remained unmatched.

This clonotype has a count of ten or more. The chain joins TRBV19 to TRBJ1-5; D is perhaps TRBD1 (6 bases). CDR1 LNHDA and CDR2 SQIVND come from the germline V gene (reference sequence). CDR3 size: 16 residues. V lost 7 bases to trimming and J lost 1 base, with 17 bases between them. The CDR3 nucleotides are TGTGCCAGTACCCCAGGGGCTCACTTAAGCAATCAGCCCCAGCATTTT. This translates into CASTPGAHLSNQPQHF.

This clonotype was recorded at least ten times. The rearrangement uses TRBV19 and TRBJ2-5, with a tentative D call TRBD2 (5 bases). Germline CDR1 reads LNHDA; CDR2 reads SQIVND (reference sequence). The CDR3 has 13 residues. Trimming shortened V by 5 bases and J by 5 bases, and 12 bases separated the two germline ends. The CDR3 DNA follows: TGTGCCAGTAGTCGGGGATCGCAGGAGACCCAGTACTTC. Translated: CASSRGSQETQYF.